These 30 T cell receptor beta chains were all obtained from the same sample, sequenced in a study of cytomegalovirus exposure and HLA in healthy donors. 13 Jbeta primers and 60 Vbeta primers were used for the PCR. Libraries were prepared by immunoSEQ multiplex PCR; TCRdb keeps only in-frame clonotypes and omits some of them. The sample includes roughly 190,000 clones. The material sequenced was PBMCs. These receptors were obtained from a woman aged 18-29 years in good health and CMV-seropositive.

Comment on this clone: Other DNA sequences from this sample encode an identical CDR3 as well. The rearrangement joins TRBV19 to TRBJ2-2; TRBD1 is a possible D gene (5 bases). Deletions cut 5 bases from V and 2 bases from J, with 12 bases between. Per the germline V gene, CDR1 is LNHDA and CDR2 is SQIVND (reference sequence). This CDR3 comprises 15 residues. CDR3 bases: TGTGCCAGTAGTGACTTGGGGCTAAACACCGGGGAGCTGTTTTTT. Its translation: CASSDLGLNTGELFF.

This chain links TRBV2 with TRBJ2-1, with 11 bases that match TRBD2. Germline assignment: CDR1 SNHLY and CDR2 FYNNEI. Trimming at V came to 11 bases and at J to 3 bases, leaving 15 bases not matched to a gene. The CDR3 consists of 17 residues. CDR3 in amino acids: CAGSPLAGVNLYNEQFF. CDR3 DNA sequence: TGTGCCGGCTCCCCACTAGCGGGAGTTAACCTCTACAATGAGCAGTTCTTC.

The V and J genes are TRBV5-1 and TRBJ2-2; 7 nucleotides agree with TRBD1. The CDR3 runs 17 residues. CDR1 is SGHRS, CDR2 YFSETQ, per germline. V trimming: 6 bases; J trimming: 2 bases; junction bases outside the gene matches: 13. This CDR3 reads CASTDLDRMINTGELFF. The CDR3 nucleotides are TGCGCCAGCACCGACCTGGACAGGATGATAAACACCGGGGAGCTGTTTTTT.

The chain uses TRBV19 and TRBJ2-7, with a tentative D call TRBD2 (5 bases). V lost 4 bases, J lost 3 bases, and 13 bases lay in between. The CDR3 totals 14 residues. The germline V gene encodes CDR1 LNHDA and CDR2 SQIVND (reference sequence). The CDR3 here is CASSTGLTLYEQYF. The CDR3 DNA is TGTGCCAGTAGTACCGGACTTACCCTCTACGAGCAGTACTTC.

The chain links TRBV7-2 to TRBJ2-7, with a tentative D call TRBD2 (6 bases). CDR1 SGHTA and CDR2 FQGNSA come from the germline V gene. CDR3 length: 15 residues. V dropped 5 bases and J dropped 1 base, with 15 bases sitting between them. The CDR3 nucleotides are TGTGCCAGCAGCCTCAGGCGTAGCGGATCCTACGAGCAGTACTTC. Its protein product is CASSLRRSGSYEQYF.

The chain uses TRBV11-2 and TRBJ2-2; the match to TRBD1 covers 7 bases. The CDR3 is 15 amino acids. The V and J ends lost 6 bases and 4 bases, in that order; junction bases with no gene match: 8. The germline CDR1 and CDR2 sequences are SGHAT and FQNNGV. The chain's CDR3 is CASRIGQVATGELFF. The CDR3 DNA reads TGTGCCAGCAGAATAGGACAGGTAGCCACCGGGGAGCTGTTTTTT.

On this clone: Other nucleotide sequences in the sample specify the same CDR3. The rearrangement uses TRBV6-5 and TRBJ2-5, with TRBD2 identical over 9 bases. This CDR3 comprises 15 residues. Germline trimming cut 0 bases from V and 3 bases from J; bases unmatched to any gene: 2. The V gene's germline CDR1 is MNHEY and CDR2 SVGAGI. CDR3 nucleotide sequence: TGTGCCAGCAGTTACTCGGGCGGGGGGGAAGAGACCCAGTACTTC. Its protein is CASSYSGGGEETQYF.

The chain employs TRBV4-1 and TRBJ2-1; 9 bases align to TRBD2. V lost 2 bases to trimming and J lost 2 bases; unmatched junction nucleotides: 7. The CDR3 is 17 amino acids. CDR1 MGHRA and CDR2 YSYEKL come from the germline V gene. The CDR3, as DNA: TGCGCCAGCAGCCAAATAGCGGGAGTGAGACCCTACAATGAGCAGTTCTTC. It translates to CASSQIAGVRPYNEQFF.

The CDR3: CASSLVGQGSSYEQYF. DNA of the CDR3: TGTGCCAGCAGCTTAGTTGGCCAGGGAAGCTCCTACGAGCAGTACTTC. The rearrangement uses TRBV13 and TRBJ2-7; D perhaps matches TRBD1 (5 bases). Germline V gene sequence: CDR1 PRHDT, CDR2 FYEKMQ (reference sequence). V lost 1 base and J 0 bases, leaving 13 bases between the germline ends. CDR3 length: 16 amino acids. The full variable domain, in which reference TRBV13 and TRBJ2-7 provide the parts outside the CDR3, is AAGVIQSPRHLIKEKRETATLKCYPIPRHDTVYWYQQGPGQDPQFLISFYEKMQSDKGSIPDRFSAQQFSDYHSELNMSSLELGDSALYFCASSLVGQGSSYEQYFGPGTRLTVT.

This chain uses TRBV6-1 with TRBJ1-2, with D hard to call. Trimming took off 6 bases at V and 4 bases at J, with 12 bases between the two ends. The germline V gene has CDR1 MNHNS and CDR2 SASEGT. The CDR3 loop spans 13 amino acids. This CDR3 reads CASRRPAGYGYTF. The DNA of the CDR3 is TGTGCCAGCAGAAGGCCCGCGGGCTATGGCTACACCTTC.

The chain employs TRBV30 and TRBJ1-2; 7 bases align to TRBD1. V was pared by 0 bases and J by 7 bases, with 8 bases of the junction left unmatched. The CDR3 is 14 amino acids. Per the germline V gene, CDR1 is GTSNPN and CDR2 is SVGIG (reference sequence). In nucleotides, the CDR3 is TGTGCCTGGAGTGTACGGGACAGCTTCGGTGGCTACACCTTC. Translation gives CAWSVRDSFGGYTF.

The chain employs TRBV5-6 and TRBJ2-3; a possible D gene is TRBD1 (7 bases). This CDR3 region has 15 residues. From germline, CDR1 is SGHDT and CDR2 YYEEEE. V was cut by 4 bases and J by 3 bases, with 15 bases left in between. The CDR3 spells CASSLGPGGTDTQYF. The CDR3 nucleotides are TGTGCCAGCAGCCTCGGGCCAGGGGGGACAGATACGCAGTATTTT.

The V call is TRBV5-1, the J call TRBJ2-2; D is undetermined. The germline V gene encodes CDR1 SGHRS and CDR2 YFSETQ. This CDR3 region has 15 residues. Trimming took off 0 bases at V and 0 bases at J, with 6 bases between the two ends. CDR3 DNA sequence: TGCGCCAGCAGCTTGGGCAGTACGAACACCGGGGAGCTGTTTTTT. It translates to CASSLGSTNTGELFF.

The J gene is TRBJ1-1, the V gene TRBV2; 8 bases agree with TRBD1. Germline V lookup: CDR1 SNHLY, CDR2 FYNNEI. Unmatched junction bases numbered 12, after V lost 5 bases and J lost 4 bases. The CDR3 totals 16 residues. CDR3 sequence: CASSHQPDRVSTEAFF. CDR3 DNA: TGTGCCAGCAGTCACCAACCGGACAGGGTTAGCACTGAAGCTTTCTTT.

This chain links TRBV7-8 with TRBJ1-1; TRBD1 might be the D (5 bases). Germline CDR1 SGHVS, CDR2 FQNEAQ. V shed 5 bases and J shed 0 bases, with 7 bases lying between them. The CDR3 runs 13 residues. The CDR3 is CASSPGLNTEAFF. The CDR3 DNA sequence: TGTGCCAGCAGCCCAGGGTTGAACACTGAAGCTTTCTTT.

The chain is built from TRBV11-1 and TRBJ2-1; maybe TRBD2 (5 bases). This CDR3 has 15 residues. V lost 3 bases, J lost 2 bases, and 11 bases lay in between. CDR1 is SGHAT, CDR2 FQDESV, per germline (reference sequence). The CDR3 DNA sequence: TGTGCCAGCAGCTTCCTTGAGGGCCCCTACAATGAGCAGTTCTTC. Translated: CASSFLEGPYNEQFF.

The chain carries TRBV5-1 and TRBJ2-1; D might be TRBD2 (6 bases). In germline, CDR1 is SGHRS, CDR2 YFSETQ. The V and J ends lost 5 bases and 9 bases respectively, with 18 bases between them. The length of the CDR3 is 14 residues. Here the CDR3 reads CASRAGGALGEQFF. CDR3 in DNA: TGCGCCAGCAGAGCTGGCGGGGCCCTTGGTGAGCAGTTCTTC.

DNA of the CDR3: TGTGCCAGCAGTTCCCCCGGGGGTAATGAAAAACTGTTTTTT. Its translation is CASSSPGGNEKLFF. The chain combines TRBV28 with TRBJ1-4; D perhaps matches TRBD1 (5 bases). The germline gives CDR1 MDHEN, CDR2 SYDVKM. The CDR3 runs 14 residues. Deletions cut 4 bases from V and 4 bases from J, with 10 bases between.

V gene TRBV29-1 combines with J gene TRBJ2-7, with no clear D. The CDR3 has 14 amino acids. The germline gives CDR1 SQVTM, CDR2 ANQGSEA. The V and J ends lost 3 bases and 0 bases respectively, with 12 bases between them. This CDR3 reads CSVEAGSSSYEQYF. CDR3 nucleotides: TGCAGCGTTGAGGCCGGGTCCAGCTCCTACGAGCAGTACTTC.

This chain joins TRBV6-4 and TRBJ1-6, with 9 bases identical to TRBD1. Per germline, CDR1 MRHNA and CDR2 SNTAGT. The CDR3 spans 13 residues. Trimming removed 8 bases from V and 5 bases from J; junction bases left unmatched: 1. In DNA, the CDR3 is TGTGCCAGCCGGGACAGGGATAATTCACCCCTCCACTTT. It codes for CASRDRDNSPLHF.

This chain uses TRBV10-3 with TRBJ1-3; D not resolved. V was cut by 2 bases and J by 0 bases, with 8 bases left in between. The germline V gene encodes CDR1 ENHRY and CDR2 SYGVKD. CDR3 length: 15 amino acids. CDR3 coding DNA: TGTGCCATCAGTGAGGGGAGCCACTCTGGAAACACCATATATTTT. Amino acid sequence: CAISEGSHSGNTIYF.

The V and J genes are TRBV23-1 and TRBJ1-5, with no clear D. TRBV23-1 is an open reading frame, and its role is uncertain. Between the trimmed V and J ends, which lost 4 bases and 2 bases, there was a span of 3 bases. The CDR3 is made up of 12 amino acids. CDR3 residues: CASSPGNQPQHF. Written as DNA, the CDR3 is TGCGCCAGCAGTCCCGGCAATCAGCCCCAGCATTTT.

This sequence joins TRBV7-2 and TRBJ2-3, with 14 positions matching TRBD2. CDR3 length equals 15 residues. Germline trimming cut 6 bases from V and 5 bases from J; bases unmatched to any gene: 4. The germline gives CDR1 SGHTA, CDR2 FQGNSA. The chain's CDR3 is CASSTGLAGVDTQYF. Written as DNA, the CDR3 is TGTGCCAGCAGTACGGGACTAGCGGGAGTAGATACGCAGTATTTT.

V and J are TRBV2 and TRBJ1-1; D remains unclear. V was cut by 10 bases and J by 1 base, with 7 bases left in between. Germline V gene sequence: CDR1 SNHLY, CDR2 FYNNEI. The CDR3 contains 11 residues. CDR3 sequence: CATRQNTEAFF. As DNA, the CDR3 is TGTGCCACGAGACAGAACACTGAAGCTTTCTTT.

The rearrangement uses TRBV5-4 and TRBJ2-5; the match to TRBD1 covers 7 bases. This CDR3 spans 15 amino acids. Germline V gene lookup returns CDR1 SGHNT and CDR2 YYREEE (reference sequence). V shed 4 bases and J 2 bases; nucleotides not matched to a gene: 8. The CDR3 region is CASSPIWTGQETQYF. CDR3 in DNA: TGTGCCAGCAGCCCGATATGGACAGGTCAAGAGACCCAGTACTTC.

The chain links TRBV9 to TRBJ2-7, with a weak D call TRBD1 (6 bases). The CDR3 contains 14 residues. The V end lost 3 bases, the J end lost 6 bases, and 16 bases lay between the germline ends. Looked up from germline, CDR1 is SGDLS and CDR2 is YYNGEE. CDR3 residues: CASSELQGTAEQYF. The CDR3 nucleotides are TGTGCCAGCAGCGAGCTACAGGGAACAGCCGAGCAGTACTTC.

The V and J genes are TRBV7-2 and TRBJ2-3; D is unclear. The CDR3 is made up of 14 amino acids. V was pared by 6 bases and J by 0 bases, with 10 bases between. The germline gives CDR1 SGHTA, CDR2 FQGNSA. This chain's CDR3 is CASSTQSSTDTQYF. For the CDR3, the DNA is TGTGCCAGCAGTACGCAGTCTAGCACAGATACGCAGTATTTT.

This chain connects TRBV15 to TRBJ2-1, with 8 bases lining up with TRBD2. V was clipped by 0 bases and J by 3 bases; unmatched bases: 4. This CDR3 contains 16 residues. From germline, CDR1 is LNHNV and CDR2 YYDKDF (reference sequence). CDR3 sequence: CATSRDLTSGYNEQFF. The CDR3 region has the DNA TGTGCCACCAGCAGAGATCTAACTAGCGGCTACAATGAGCAGTTCTTC.

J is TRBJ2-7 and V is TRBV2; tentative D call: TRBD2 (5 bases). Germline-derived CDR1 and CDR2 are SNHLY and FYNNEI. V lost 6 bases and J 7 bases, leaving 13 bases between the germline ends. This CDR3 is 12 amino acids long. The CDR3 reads CASSVRGGEQYF. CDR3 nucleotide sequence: TGTGCCAGCAGCGTCCGAGGCGGGGAGCAGTACTTC.

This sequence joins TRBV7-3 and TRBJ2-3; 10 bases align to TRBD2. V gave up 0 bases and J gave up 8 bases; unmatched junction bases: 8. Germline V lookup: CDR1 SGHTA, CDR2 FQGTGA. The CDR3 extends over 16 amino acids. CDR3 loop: CASSLTYSGGPPTQYF. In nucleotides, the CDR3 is TGTGCCAGCAGCTTAACGTATAGCGGGGGGCCTCCTACGCAGTATTTT.